The entry below gives a single TCR beta chain sequence along with its context. The antigen is unknown. Next came a second PCR, run for about 7 to 12 cycles, which used a sample-barcoded 5' primer along with a J-beta primer mix. TCRdb passed the 5' RACE reads through MiXCR, listing each CDR3 protein once. The table has 450,000 to 650,000 distinct CDR3 sequences, more than 20% seen once. These data originate in a study of blood T cells in healthy people across ages. Study results and limitations: The donors' CMV status was not determined, possibly confounding changes in expanded clonotypes.

The germline CDR1 and CDR2 sequences are MNHEY and SVGEGT. Trimming cost V 4 bases and J 1 base; bases outside gene matches: 7. This CDR3 is 17 amino acids long. The data also belong to a second study, concerning T cells of mothers and their children. That work adds: RNA that had been extracted went wholly into cDNA synthesis, at around 1.4 ug per 15 ul. From each mother came over 8 million TCR beta CDR3 reads, and from each child came roughly 2.9 million.

The J gene is TRBJ2-1, the V gene TRBV6-2 or TRBV6-3; 10 bases agree with TRBD2. This TCR was recovered from a boy aged 5-17 years in good health. Sequenced sample: blood. The CDR3 DNA reads TGTGCCAGCAGTTCCCCTATAGCGGGGGGATCCTACAATGAGCAGTTCTTC. As protein: CASSSPIAGGSYNEQFF.